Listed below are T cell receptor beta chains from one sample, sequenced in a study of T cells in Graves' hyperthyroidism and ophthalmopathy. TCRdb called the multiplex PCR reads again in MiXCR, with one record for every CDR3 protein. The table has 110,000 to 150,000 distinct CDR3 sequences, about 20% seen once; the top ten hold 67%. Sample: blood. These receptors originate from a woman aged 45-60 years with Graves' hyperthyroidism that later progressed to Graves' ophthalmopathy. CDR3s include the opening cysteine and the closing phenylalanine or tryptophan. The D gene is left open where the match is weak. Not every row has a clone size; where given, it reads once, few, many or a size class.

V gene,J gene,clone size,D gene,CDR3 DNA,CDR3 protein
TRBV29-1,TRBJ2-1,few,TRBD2,TGCAGCGTGGGACTAGCGAACAATGAGCAGTTCTTC,CSVGLANNEQFF
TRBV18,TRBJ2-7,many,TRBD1,TGTGCCAGCTCACTGACGGGACAGCTCTACGAGCAGTACTTC,CASSLTGQLYEQYF
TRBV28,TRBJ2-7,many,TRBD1,TGTGCCAGCAGTTCATCGGGACAGGGGGCTTACGAGCAGTACTTC,CASSSSGQGAYEQYF
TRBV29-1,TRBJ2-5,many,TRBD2,TGCAGCGTCACGACCGGGGGGACGGCGGAGACCCAGTACTTC,CSVTTGGTAETQYF
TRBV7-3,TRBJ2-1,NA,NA,TGTGCCAGCAGCCATATCCCGGGGGACTCACACTACAATGAGCAGTTCTTC,CASSHIPGDSHYNEQFF
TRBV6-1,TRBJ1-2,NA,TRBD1,TGTGCCAGCAGTGAAGCGCTCGGAAGAGGGGGCCATGGCTACACCTTC,CASSEALGRGGHGYTF
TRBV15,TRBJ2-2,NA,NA,TGTGCCACCAGCTCTAGCCGGACCGGGGAGCTGTTTTTT,CATSSSRTGELFF
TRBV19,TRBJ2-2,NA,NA,TGTGCCAGTAGTATAGCCAGTACCGGGGAGCTGTTTTTT,CASSIASTGELFF
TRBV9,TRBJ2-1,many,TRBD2,TGTGCCAGCAGCGAGGCGGGACTAGCGATCTTGAATGAGCAGTTCTTC,CASSEAGLAILNEQFF
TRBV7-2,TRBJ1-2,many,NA,TGTGCCAGCAGCTTAGGCGGGACCTATGGCTACACCTTC,CASSLGGTYGYTF
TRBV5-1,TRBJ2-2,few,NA,TGCGCCAGCAGCTTGGCTCGCTCAGAGAACACCGGGGAGCTGTTTTTT,CASSLARSENTGELFF
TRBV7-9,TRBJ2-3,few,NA,TGTGCCAGCGGGCACAGCACAGATACGCAGTATTTT,CASGHSTDTQYF
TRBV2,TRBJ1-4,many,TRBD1,TGTGCCAGCAGTACAGGACAGGGGGGTTACGGAAAACTGTTTTTT,CASSTGQGGYGKLFF
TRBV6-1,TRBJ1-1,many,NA,TGTGCCAGCAGTAAGTTGAACACTGAAGCTTTCTTT,CASSKLNTEAFF
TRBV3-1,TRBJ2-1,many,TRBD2,TGTGCCAGCAGCCCCGGCGGGAGGGACAATGAGCAGTTCTTC,CASSPGGRDNEQFF
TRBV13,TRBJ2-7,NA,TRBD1,TGTGCCAGCAGCTTAACCGGGGACAGCTCCTACGAGCAGTACTTC,CASSLTGDSSYEQYF
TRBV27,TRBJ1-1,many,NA,TGTGCCAGCCGAGCGACAGGTGGGGGCACTGAAGCTTTCTTT,CASRATGGGTEAFF
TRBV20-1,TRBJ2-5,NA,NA,TGCAGCGAAACCCCGCTCGAGACCCAGTACTTC,CSETPLETQYF
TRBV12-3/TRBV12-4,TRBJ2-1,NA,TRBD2,TGTGCCAGCAGTTTAAACGCCGGGGCGGGGGGGGAGTACAAGCCTGAGCAGTTCTTC,CASSLNAGAGGEYKPEQFF
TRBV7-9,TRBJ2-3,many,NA,TGTGCCAGCAGCTTTTCCGATACGCAGTATTTT,CASSFSDTQYF
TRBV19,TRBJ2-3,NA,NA,TGTGCCAGTAGCCCTAGGACGACGAGGATGGATACGCAGTATTTT,CASSPRTTRMDTQYF
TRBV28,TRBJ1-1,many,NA,TGTGCCAGCACCGGGGGAGGAAGAACTGAAGCTTTCTTT,CASTGGGRTEAFF
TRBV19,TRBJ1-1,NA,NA,TGTGCCAGTAAGCGAGAAAGTGAAGCTTTCTTT,CASKRESEAFF
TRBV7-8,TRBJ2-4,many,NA,TGTGCCAGCAGCTTAGGTGGTACCAAAAACATTCAGTACTTC,CASSLGGTKNIQYF
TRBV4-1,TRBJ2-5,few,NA,TGCGCCAGCAGCCAGGGGATCGAAGAGACCCAGTACTTC,CASSQGIEETQYF
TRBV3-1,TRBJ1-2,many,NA,TGTGCCAGCAGTTCCGGGCGACGGAACTATGGCTACACCTTC,CASSSGRRNYGYTF
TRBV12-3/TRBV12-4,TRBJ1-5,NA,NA,TGTGCCAGCAGTTTTCCAGGGTCTCAAGCCCAGCATTTT,CASSFPGSQAQHF
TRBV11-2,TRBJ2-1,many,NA,TGTGCCAGCAGCTTAGGGGCTAGGGTGCGTCATGAGCAGTTCTTC,CASSLGARVRHEQFF
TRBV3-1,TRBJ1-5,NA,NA,TGTGCCAGCAGCCAAGGTAGGCAGCCCCAGCATTTT,CASSQGRQPQHF
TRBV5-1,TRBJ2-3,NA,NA,TGCGCCAGCAGTTCAGACGGCTCCGATACGCAGTATTTT,CASSSDGSDTQYF
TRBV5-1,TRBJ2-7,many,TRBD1,TGCGCCAGCAGAAGATCCGGGACAGGGTCGGACGAGCAGTACTTC,CASRRSGTGSDEQYF
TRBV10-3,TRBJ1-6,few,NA,TGTGCCATCAGTGAGAGGGGTAGGTCACCCCTCCACTTT,CAISERGRSPLHF
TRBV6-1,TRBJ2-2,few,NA,TGTGCCAGCAGTGTCAGGGAATTTAACACCGGGGAGCTGTTTTTT,CASSVREFNTGELFF
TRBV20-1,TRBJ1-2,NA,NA,TGCAGTGCTTGGGCGGCCAGCCTTTACTATGGCTACACCTTC,CSAWAASLYYGYTF
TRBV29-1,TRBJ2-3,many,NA,TGCAGCGTTGCGGTGTGGAACACAGATACGCAGTATTTT,CSVAVWNTDTQYF
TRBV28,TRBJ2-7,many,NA,TGTGCCAGCAAATCCGGGGGAGTCGGGCGCGAGCAGTACTTC,CASKSGGVGREQYF
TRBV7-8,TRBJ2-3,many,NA,TGTGCCAGCAGCTTACTCCAACAGGACTACACATACACAGATACGCAGTATTTT,CASSLLQQDYTYTDTQYF
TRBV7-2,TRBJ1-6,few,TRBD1,TGTGCCAGCAGCATTGGGACAGGGGTTAATTCACCCCTCCACTTT,CASSIGTGVNSPLHF
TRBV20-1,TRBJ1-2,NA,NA,TGCAGTGCTAGTTATGGGACCTATGGCTACACCTTC,CSASYGTYGYTF
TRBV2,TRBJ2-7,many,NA,TGTGCCAGCAGTGAAAAGGTAGTTGGATACGAGCAGTACTTC,CASSEKVVGYEQYF
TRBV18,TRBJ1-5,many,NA,TGTGCCAGCTCCCAGGCGGATAGCAATCAGCCCCAGCATTTT,CASSQADSNQPQHF
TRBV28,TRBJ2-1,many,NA,TGTGCCAGCAGTCAGGACAGCTCCTACAATGAGCAGTTCTTC,CASSQDSSYNEQFF
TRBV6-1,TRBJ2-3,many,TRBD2,TGTGCCAGCACCAAGCGGGAGGGGGGAGATACGCAGTATTTT,CASTKREGGDTQYF
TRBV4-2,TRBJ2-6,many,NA,TGTGCCAGCAGCCCGCCTGGGGCCAACGTCCTGACTTTC,CASSPPGANVLTF
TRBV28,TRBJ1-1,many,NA,TGTGCCAGCAGCCTACAGGGAGGGGCGGCTGAAGCTTTCTTT,CASSLQGGAAEAFF
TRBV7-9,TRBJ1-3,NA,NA,TGTGCCAGCAGCTCCCCTATGGGGCAGGAAAGCTCTGGAAACACCATATATTTT,CASSSPMGQESSGNTIYF
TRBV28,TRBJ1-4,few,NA,TGTGCCAGCAGGCCCCGCGGGGTTGAAAAACTGTTTTTT,CASRPRGVEKLFF
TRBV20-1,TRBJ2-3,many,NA,TGCAGTGCGGCTAGGGTCGATACGCAGTATTTT,CSAARVDTQYF
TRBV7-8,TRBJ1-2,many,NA,TGTGCCAGCAGCTTAGCGAGGCAGGGAGGGAACTATGGCTACACCTTC,CASSLARQGGNYGYTF